What follows are 21 T cell receptor beta chains derived from one specimen sequenced in a study of patients and donors after allogeneic stem cell transplantation. Via MiXCR, TCRdb re-called the RT-PCR reads, giving one row per CDR3 protein. The table shows over 350,000 distinct CDR3 sequences, with 16% occurring only once. Input material: blood, either unsorted or a sorted T cell fraction (not recorded which). The receptors here all came from a human donor who was either an allogeneic HSCT recipient or a stem cell or donor lymphocyte infusion donor (not recorded which). It is not recorded whose cells these are; they may come from a transplant donor.

This clonotype occurred a few times. This chain links TRBV7-9 with TRBJ2-3; maybe TRBD1 (5 bases). The CDR3 is 15 amino acids. CDR1 and CDR2 (germline): SEHNR, FQNEAQ (reference sequence). V gave up 5 bases and J gave up 4 bases, with 16 bases separating them. The CDR3: CASSQDIARADTQYF. The CDR3 region has the DNA TGTGCCAGCAGCCAAGATATCGCCAGGGCAGATACGCAGTATTTT. Full variable domain (outside the CDR3, taken from reference TRBV7-9 and TRBJ2-3): DTGVSQNPRHKITKRGQNVTFRCDPISEHNRLYWYRQTLGQGPEFLTYFQNEAQLEKSRLLSDRFSAERPKGSFSTLEIQRTEQGDSAMYLCASSQDIARADTQYFGPGTRLTVL.

J is TRBJ2-4 and V is TRBV20-1, with D tentatively TRBD2 (6 bases). Trimming cost V 3 bases and J 0 bases, with 18 bases left between them. In germline, CDR1 is DFQATT, CDR2 SNEGSKA (reference sequence). CDR3 length equals 17 residues. The CDR3 nucleotides are TGCAGTGCTAGGGAGGGGCGCGGTCCTATAGCCAAAAACATTCAGTACTTC. Protein: CSAREGRGPIAKNIQYF.

This clonotype appeared a few times. This sequence joins TRBV2 and TRBJ2-7; D possibly corresponds to TRBD2 (7 bases). V lost 6 bases and J lost 4, with 22 bases in between. The CDR3 is 16 residues long. From germline, CDR1 is SNHLY and CDR2 FYNNEI. The CDR3 region has the DNA TGTGCCAGCAGGTCGGCGGGGGACATTAAATCGTACGAGCAGTACTTC. Translation: CASRSAGDIKSYEQYF. Full variable domain (rest looked up from reference TRBV2 and TRBJ2-7): EPEVTQTPSHQVTQMGQEVILRCVPISNHLYFYWYRQILGQKVEFLVSFYNNEISEKSEIFDDQFSVERPDGSNFTLKIRSTKLEDSAMYFCASRSAGDIKSYEQYFGPGTRLTVT.

The table lists this clonotype with a few counts. The V and J genes are TRBV29-1 and TRBJ2-7; the D is unclear. The V end was cut by 7 bases, the J end by 9 bases, with 16 bases between. Germline loops: CDR1 SQVTM, CDR2 ANQGSEA. CDR3 size: 11 residues. The CDR3 reads CSGQVQAVQYF. The CDR3 DNA is TGCAGCGGGCAGGTGCAGGCAGTGCAGTACTTC.

The V gene is TRBV5-6, the J gene TRBJ1-1; 8 bases line up with TRBD1. CDR3 length equals 13 residues. J gave up 11 bases and V 0 bases, and 6 bases lay outside the gene matches. CDR1 is SGHDT, CDR2 YYEEEE, per germline. In nucleotides, the CDR3 is TGTGCCAGCAGCTTGGGGACAGGGAGGCGGGCTTTCTTT. Protein product: CASSLGTGRRAFF.

This chain joins TRBV7-7 and TRBJ2-7; TRBD2 is a possible D gene (5 bases). With 2 bases removed from V and 3 bases from J, the gap between germline ends came to 17 bases. The CDR3 is made up of 16 amino acids. Germline loops: CDR1 SSHAT, CDR2 FNYEAQ (reference sequence). The CDR3 is CASSLRRGTENYEQYF. In DNA, the CDR3 is TGTGCCAGCAGCTTACGCCGGGGTACTGAGAACTACGAGCAGTACTTC.

This clonotype has a handful of counts. The genes are TRBV2 and TRBJ2-7, with D perhaps assigned TRBD1 or TRBD2 (5 bases each). V shed 6 bases and J shed 2 bases, with 20 bases lying between them. This CDR3 comprises 16 residues. Germline CDR1 is SNHLY and CDR2 is FYNNEI. CDR3 in DNA: TGTGCCAGCAGCGCCCACAAGGGGAGCATTACCTACGAGCAGTACTTC. Protein product: CASSAHKGSITYEQYF. The complete variable domain, with remaining parts taken from reference TRBV2 and TRBJ2-7, reads EPEVTQTPSHQVTQMGQEVILRCVPISNHLYFYWYRQILGQKVEFLVSFYNNEISEKSEIFDDQFSVERPDGSNFTLKIRSTKLEDSAMYFCASSAHKGSITYEQYFGPGTRLTVT.

V is TRBV28 and J is TRBJ1-2; D remains ambiguous. Trimming stripped 2 bases from V and 11 bases from J, with 15 bases between. Germline V CDR1 and CDR2: MDHEN, SYDVKM. CDR3 length: 13 amino acids. The CDR3 sequence is CASSLVGLVSYTF. In DNA form, the CDR3 reads TGTGCCAGCAGTTTAGTGGGATTGGTTAGTTACACCTTC.

The chain uses TRBV7-6 and TRBJ2-2; 10 bases fit TRBD1. From germline, CDR1 is SGHVS and CDR2 FNYEAQ. V was clipped by 5 bases and J by 6 bases; unmatched bases: 9. The CDR3 is made up of 16 amino acids. The CDR3 protein is CASSLVDRGPAGELFF. CDR3 sequence (DNA): TGTGCCAGCAGCCTAGTAGACAGGGGGCCGGCCGGGGAGCTGTTTTTT.

This clonotype has more than one count but fewer than ten. This sequence joins TRBV3-1 and TRBJ1-4; D is possibly TRBD1 (5 bases). V dropped 1 base and J dropped 5 bases, with 17 bases sitting between them. The CDR3 runs to 17 residues. CDR1 is LGHDT, CDR2 YNNKEL, per germline (reference sequence). The CDR3 DNA reads as TGTGCCAGCAGCCAAGGAATGCGGAGACAGTCGAATGAAAAACTGTTTTTT. Its protein is CASSQGMRRQSNEKLFF.

The gene calls are TRBV28 and TRBJ1-2; 11 bases align to TRBD1. Germline CDR1 MDHEN, CDR2 SYDVKM. CDR3 length: 14 amino acids. The ends lost 5 bases at V and 6 bases at J; junction bases unmatched: 5. This CDR3 is CASSPGDRGDGYTF. As DNA, the CDR3 is TGTGCCAGCAGTCCGGGGGACAGGGGGGATGGCTACACCTTC.

This clonotype occurred a few times. The rearrangement uses TRBV21-1 and TRBJ1-1; the table's TRBD1 call for D was not verified on the DNA. TRBV21-1 is given as a pseudogene. The CDR3 has 14 residues. The CDR3 sequence is CASSKGSRGPEAFF. The CDR3 DNA reads as TGTGCCAGCAGCAAAGGCTCCAGGGGTCCTGAAGCTTTCTTT.

V and J are TRBV27 and TRBJ2-7; D not certain. Trimming stripped 6 bases from V and 4 bases from J, with 7 bases between. The germline gives CDR1 MNHEY, CDR2 SMNVEV (reference sequence). This CDR3 is 11 amino acids long. CDR3 protein: CASRKGYEQYF. CDR3 DNA: TGTGCCAGCAGAAAGGGTTACGAGCAGTACTTC.

This chain connects TRBV5-1 to TRBJ2-7; the match to TRBD2 covers 10 bases. The V segment lost 3 bases and the J segment 1 base; nucleotides outside the gene matches: 7. This CDR3 comprises 16 residues. Germline lookup yields CDR1 SGHRS and CDR2 YFSETQ. CDR3 sequence reads: CASSYGLAEPSYEQYF. As DNA, the CDR3 is TGCGCCAGCAGCTATGGACTAGCGGAGCCGTCCTACGAGCAGTACTTC.

The chain joins TRBV28 to TRBJ2-7; 7 bases are shared with TRBD1. The CDR3 extends over 16 amino acids. Germline lookup yields CDR1 MDHEN and CDR2 SYDVKM. Losses at the gene ends were 5 bases for V and 0 bases for J; bases not matched to a gene: 10. CDR3 protein: CASSILFGDSSYEQYF. The DNA of the CDR3 is TGTGCCAGCAGTATCCTTTTTGGGGACAGCTCCTACGAGCAGTACTTC.

This clonotype was seen repeatedly, ten times or more. This rearrangement joins TRBV15 to TRBJ1-2; D is unclear. Trimming took off 1 base at V and 2 bases at J, with 5 bases between the two ends. Germline CDR1 LNHNV, CDR2 YYDKDF (reference sequence). The CDR3 is 13 amino acids. DNA for the CDR3: TGTGCCACCAGCAGAGCCGGGAACTATGGCTACACCTTC. Protein sequence: CATSRAGNYGYTF.

This clonotype was counted between two and nine times. The rearrangement uses TRBV15 and TRBJ1-2, with D possibly being TRBD1 (5 bases). The CDR3 covers 15 residues. Germline V gene data show CDR1 as LNHNV and CDR2 as YYDKDF (reference sequence). V was clipped by 5 bases and J by 6 bases, with 19 bases between them. CDR3 DNA sequence: TGTGCCACCAGCCACCTAAACAAGGGGATGGATGGCTACACCTTC. Translating gives CATSHLNKGMDGYTF.

The genes are TRBV7-2 and TRBJ2-7; D is undetermined. Trimming stripped 2 bases from V and 3 bases from J, with 8 bases between. The germline gives CDR1 SGHTA, CDR2 FQGNSA. The CDR3 is 13 amino acids. CDR3 sequence: CASSLKRDYEQYF. The CDR3 DNA follows: TGTGCCAGCAGCTTAAAACGAGACTACGAGCAGTACTTC.

The chain couples TRBV19 to TRBJ2-5, with 9 bases lining up with TRBD2. This CDR3 has 16 residues. V lost 2 bases to trimming and J lost 4 bases; unmatched junction nucleotides: 8. CDR1 is LNHDA and CDR2 is SQIVND in the germline V gene (reference sequence). The CDR3 DNA sequence: TGTGCCAGTAGTATAATATCCGGGACTAGCACAGAGACCCAGTACTTC. This translates into CASSIISGTSTETQYF. Supplemented by reference TRBV19 and TRBJ2-5, the full variable domain reads DGGITQSPKYLFRKEGQNVTLSCEQNLNHDAMYWYRQDPGQGLRLIYYSQIVNDFQKGDIAEGYSVSREKKESFPLTVTSAQKNPTAFYLCASSIISGTSTETQYFGPGTRLLVL.

This clonotype occurred once. The chain links TRBV7-8 to TRBJ2-2, with TRBD1 matching 8 bases. Germline V lookup: CDR1 SGHVS, CDR2 FQNEAQ. This CDR3 is 18 amino acids long. V was clipped by 1 base and J by 4 bases; unmatched bases: 11. CDR3 amino acids: CASSLVGQGQRTTGELFF. DNA for the CDR3: TGTGCCAGCAGCTTAGTAGGACAGGGCCAAAGAACCACCGGGGAGCTGTTTTTT.

Only a few counts were recorded for this clonotype. The genes are TRBV24-1 and TRBJ1-5; D perhaps matches TRBD1 (6 bases). Germline-derived CDR1 and CDR2 are KGHDR and SFDVKD. V was cut by 7 bases and J by 5 bases, with 26 bases left in between. The CDR3 spans 18 residues. The DNA for the CDR3 is TGTGCCACCAGAAAGAGGGGGAAACAAACAGGTTCGGATCAGCCCCAGCATTTT. This gives the protein CATRKRGKQTGSDQPQHF.